Reported below is one T cell receptor (beta chain). What it binds is unknown. V gave up 0 bases and J gave up 2 bases, with 13 bases separating them. The length of the CDR3 is 16 residues. CDR1 and CDR2 from the germline V gene are LGHNT and FRNRAP. The sample comes from a study of regulatory T cells in long-lasting Graves disease. Study at large: Graves' cases, newly diagnosed, had used antithyroid drugs under 3 months.

Time point noted: newly diagnosed GD, antithyroid drugs for less than 3 months. Extracted RNA from PBMCs served as the source of the TCR library. CDR3 regions were amplified by Arm-PCR using iRepertoire HTBI primers to build TCR beta libraries. TCRdb called the multiplex PCR reads again in MiXCR, with one record for every CDR3 protein. Of approximately 440,000 distinct CDR3 sequences listed, around 15% are singletons. Study-wide points: Among the persistent patients, some 2,900 public clonotypes were shared, more than the approximately 1,000 shared among new patients.

These sequences were also reported in another study, on T cells in Graves' hyperthyroidism and ophthalmopathy. That source adds: Initially, a first-round RT-PCR of the TCR CDR3 employed the HTBI primer set.

The gene calls are TRBV12-5 and TRBJ2-5; D is unclear. The source was peripheral blood mononuclear cells (PBMCs), collected at new diagnosis, from a patient treated with antithyroid drugs. This receptor was identified in a man aged 35 to 55 with Graves disease. The CDR3, as DNA: TGTGCTAGTGGTTTGGTAGTCTCCGGTCTACAAGAGACCCAGTACTTC. It encodes CASGLVVSGLQETQYF.